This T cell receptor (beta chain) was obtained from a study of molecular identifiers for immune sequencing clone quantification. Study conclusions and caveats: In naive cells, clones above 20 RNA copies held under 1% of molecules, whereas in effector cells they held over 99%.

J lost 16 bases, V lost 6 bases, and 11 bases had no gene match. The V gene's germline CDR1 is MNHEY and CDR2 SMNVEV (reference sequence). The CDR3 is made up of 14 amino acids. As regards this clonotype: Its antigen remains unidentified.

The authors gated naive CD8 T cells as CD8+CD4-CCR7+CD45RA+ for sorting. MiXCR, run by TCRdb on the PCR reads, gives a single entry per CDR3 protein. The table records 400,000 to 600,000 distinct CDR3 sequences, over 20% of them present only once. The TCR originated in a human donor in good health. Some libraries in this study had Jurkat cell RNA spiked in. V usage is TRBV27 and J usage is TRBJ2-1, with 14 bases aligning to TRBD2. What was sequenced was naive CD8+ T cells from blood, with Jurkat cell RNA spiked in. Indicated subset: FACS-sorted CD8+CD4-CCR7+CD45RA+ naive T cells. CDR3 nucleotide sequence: TGTGCCAGCAGACCGGGACTAGCGGGGGCAATGCTCTTCTTC. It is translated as CASRPGLAGAMLFF.